This T cell receptor beta chain was recovered during a study of Ad26.COV2.S vaccination and SARS-CoV-2 variants. The repertoire was sequenced with immunoSEQ multiplex PCR; TCRdb's copy has only in-frame clones and lacks some. This table holds roughly 700,000 clones, roughly 90% found once. CDR1 and CDR2 from the germline V gene are SGHTA and FQGNSA. The V end lost 0 bases, the J end lost 4 bases, and 9 bases lay between the germline ends. The CDR3 is made up of 14 amino acids. Stated treatment: around 19 received Ad26.COV2.S at low or high dose, single or two shots; roughly 5 received placebo; per-sample allocation not given. Sample collection was performed on day 63 after the first vaccine or placebo injection.

The chain couples TRBV7-2 to TRBJ1-2; D unresolved. The sample was peripheral blood, taken in a trial of Ad26.COV2.S vaccine versus placebo. This clonotype was sampled from a person aged 18 to 65 who received the Ad26.COV2.S COVID-19 vaccine or a placebo. The CDR3 DNA is TGTGCCAGCAGCTTAGCGGCAGGCAGCTATGGCTACACCTTC. Its protein product is CASSLAAGSYGYTF.